The next 11 T cell receptor beta chains were all read from a single sample in a study of human T cells and chemical hapten exposure. TCRdb fed the RACE reads into MiXCR, producing one record per CDR3 protein. The sample lists more than 150,000 distinct CDR3 sequences, around 30% occurring once. Documented time point: pre-sensitization, week 0. Indicated treatment: therapeutic diphenylcyclopropenone sensitization with weekly scalp DPC. This material consisted of whole blood, taken in connection with sensitization to the hapten diphenylcyclopropenone (DPC). The receptors shown here come from a young woman with alopecia areata. Some clones in this sample may be carry-over from other donors' samples.

This chain connects TRBV14 to TRBJ2-2; D gene unclear. Germline loops: CDR1 SGHDN, CDR2 FVKESK. V gave up 0 bases and J gave up 3 bases, with 11 bases separating them. The CDR3 runs 16 residues. CDR3 coding DNA: TGTGCCAGCAGCCAAGATATCGGGCAGTACACCGGGGAGCTGTTTTTT. Translation: CASSQDIGQYTGELFF.

The chain employs TRBV11-1 and TRBJ2-5; weak D call: TRBD1 (6 bases). The V gene lost 0 bases and the J gene lost 5 bases, with 16 bases spanning the gap. The CDR3 is made up of 16 amino acids. Germline-derived CDR1 and CDR2 are SGHAT and FQDESV (reference sequence). Here the CDR3 DNA reads TGTGCCAGCAGCTTAGCCGGCCGCGTCCAGGGGGAGACCCAGTACTTC. Translation gives CASSLAGRVQGETQYF.

The rearrangement joins TRBV5-1 to TRBJ2-7; D is uncertain. CDR1 and CDR2 from the germline V gene are SGHRS and YFSETQ. This CDR3 has 11 residues. V was pared by 4 bases and J by 4 bases, with 6 bases between. The CDR3 DNA reads TGCGCCAGCAGCACCCAATACGAGCAGTACTTC. This encodes CASSTQYEQYF.

This clonotype has a count of ten or more. The chain is built from TRBV7-2 and TRBJ2-3; a weak D match, TRBD2 (6 bases). Germline CDR1 and CDR2: SGHTA and FQGNSA. Trimming took off 3 bases at V and 2 bases at J, with 9 bases between the two ends. The CDR3 sequence is 14 residues long. DNA for the CDR3: TGTGCCAGCAGCTTCGGCGGGACCACAGATACGCAGTATTTT. As protein: CASSFGGTTDTQYF.

The rearrangement links TRBV20-1 to TRBJ2-5; D may be TRBD1 or TRBD2 (6 bases each). Germline V CDR1 and CDR2: DFQATT, SNEGSKA (reference sequence). The CDR3 spans 13 residues. V shed 8 bases and J shed 2 bases, with 15 bases lying between them. CDR3 nucleotides: TGCAGTCGAAGCGGAGGGGGGCAAGAGACCCAGTACTTC. Translated, it gives CSRSGGGQETQYF.

The CDR3 loop reads CASSPQDSYNEQFF. CDR3 nucleotide sequence: TGTGCCAGCAGCCCCCAGGACAGTTACAATGAGCAGTTCTTC. The chain is built from TRBV11-2 and TRBJ2-1, with a possible D match to TRBD1 (6 bases). The CDR3 runs to 14 residues. V was cut by 5 bases and J by 4 bases, with 12 bases left in between. The V gene's germline CDR1 is SGHAT and CDR2 FQNNGV.

The genes are TRBV20-1 and TRBJ1-4; no clear D. V lost 6 bases to trimming and J lost 14 bases, with 16 bases between them. The CDR3 runs to 11 residues. CDR1 and CDR2 (germline): DFQATT, SNEGSKA (reference sequence). This CDR3 is CSATARGTLFF. The DNA for the CDR3 is TGCAGTGCCACGGCCCGGGGTACCCTGTTTTTT.

This clonotype was counted between two and nine times. The chain recombines TRBV27 with TRBJ2-5, with 7 bases fitting TRBD1. Looked up from germline, CDR1 is MNHEY and CDR2 is SMNVEV (reference sequence). V shed 8 bases and J 1 base; nucleotides not matched to a gene: 10. There are 15 residues in the CDR3. This chain's CDR3 is CASALGQVSQETQYF. The CDR3 region has the DNA TGTGCCAGCGCCCTCGGACAGGTCTCCCAAGAGACCCAGTACTTC.

The V and J genes are TRBV5-1 and TRBJ2-2; 7 bases match TRBD2. The germline gives CDR1 SGHRS, CDR2 YFSETQ. The CDR3 is 14 residues long. Trimming took 5 bases from V and 1 from J; bases not matched to a gene: 2. CDR3 amino acids: CASRSGVNTGELFF. CDR3 nucleotides: TGCGCCAGCAGAAGCGGGGTGAACACCGGGGAGCTGTTTTTT.

J is TRBJ2-3 and V is TRBV7-2; 12 nucleotides line up with TRBD2. V trimming: 5 bases; J trimming: 4 bases; junction bases outside the gene matches: 7. This CDR3 region has 16 residues. CDR1 SGHTA and CDR2 FQGNSA come from the germline V gene. The CDR3: CASSPQTSGGADTQYF. CDR3 coding DNA: TGTGCCAGCAGCCCGCAGACTAGCGGGGGTGCAGATACGCAGTATTTT.

This clonotype was counted at least ten times. J is TRBJ2-6 and V is TRBV7-2, with D possibly matching TRBD2 (5 bases). Germline CDR1 SGHTA, CDR2 FQGNSA. Trimming removed 1 base at V and 3 bases at J, with 7 bases between. The CDR3 extends over 15 amino acids. Here the CDR3 DNA reads TGTGCCAGCAGCTTAGAAGGGAGTGGGGCCAACGTCCTGACTTTC. Translating gives CASSLEGSGANVLTF.